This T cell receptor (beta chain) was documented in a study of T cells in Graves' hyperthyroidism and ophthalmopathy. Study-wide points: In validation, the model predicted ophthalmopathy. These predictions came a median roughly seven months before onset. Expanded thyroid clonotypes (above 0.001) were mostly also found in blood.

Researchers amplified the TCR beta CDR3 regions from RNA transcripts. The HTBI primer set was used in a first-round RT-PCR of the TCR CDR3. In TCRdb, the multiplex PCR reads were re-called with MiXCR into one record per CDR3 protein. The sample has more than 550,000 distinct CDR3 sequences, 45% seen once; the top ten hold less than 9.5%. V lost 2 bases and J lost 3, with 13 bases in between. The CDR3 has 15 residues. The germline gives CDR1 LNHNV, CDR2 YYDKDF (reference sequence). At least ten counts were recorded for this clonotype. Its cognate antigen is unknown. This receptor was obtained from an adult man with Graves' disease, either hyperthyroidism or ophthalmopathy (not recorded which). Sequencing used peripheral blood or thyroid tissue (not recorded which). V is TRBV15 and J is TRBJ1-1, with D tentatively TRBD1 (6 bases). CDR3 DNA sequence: TGTGCCACCAGCAGACAGAGGGGGGTCTACACTGAAGCTTTCTTT. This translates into CATSRQRGVYTEAFF.